The 9 T cell receptor beta chains below were found in one sample sequenced in a study of control samples from healthy donors and cancer patients. Method: immunoSEQ multiplex PCR; TCRdb's copy keeps in-frame clones and lacks some. The top ten clones hold 15% to 20% of a sample with roughly 88,000 clones, roughly 91% of them seen once. The sequencing sample was made of blood. The source of these receptors is a man aged 50 to 59 in good health.

The chain recombines TRBV7-2 with TRBJ2-1, with 8 bases identical to TRBD2. The trim removed 5 bases at V and 4 bases at J, leaving 4 bases unmatched. CDR1 and CDR2 (germline): SGHTA, FQGNSA. This CDR3 region has 14 residues. CDR3 region: CASSRGGGYNEQFF. The CDR3 DNA reads TGTGCCAGCAGCCGGGGGGGAGGGTACAATGAGCAGTTCTTC.

The rearrangement joins TRBV7-9 to TRBJ1-2; TRBD1 matches 7 bases. V shed 5 bases, J shed 8 bases, and the junction held 5 bases outside the gene matches. The CDR3 covers 12 residues. Germline assignment: CDR1 SEHNR and CDR2 FQNEAQ (reference sequence). The CDR3 reads CASSDRDRGYTF. CDR3 bases: TGTGCCAGCAGCGACAGGGATAGGGGCTACACCTTC.

In the case of this clone: Other DNA sequences in this specimen translate into the identical CDR3. This sequence joins TRBV5-1 and TRBJ1-1; possibly TRBD1 for D (5 bases). V gave up 5 bases and J gave up 1 base, with 9 bases separating them. The CDR3 totals 13 residues. Germline assignment: CDR1 SGHRS and CDR2 YFSETQ. CDR3: CASSLGGNTEAFF. CDR3 nucleotide sequence: TGCGCCAGCAGTCTCGGGGGGAACACTGAAGCTTTCTTT.

The chain is built from TRBV7-2 and TRBJ2-5; perhaps TRBD1 as D (6 bases). CDR3 length: 15 amino acids. The germline gives CDR1 SGHTA, CDR2 FQGNSA. V was shortened by 6 bases and J by 5 bases, with 19 bases between the two germline ends. The CDR3 DNA reads TGTGCCAGCAGGTCCTGGGTGGCTCAGGGGGAGACCCAGTACTTC. The encoded protein is CASRSWVAQGETQYF.

The V call is TRBV2, the J call TRBJ2-7, with 9 bases that match TRBD1. Germline-derived CDR1 and CDR2 are SNHLY and FYNNEI. Trimming cost V 5 bases and J 3 bases; bases outside gene matches: 5. The CDR3 has 14 residues. CDR3 residues: CASSTGTGIYEQYF. The CDR3 region has the DNA TGTGCCAGCAGTACCGGGACAGGGATCTACGAGCAGTACTTC.

J is TRBJ2-1 and V is TRBV3-1 (or the pseudogene TRBV3-2), with 11 bases fitting TRBD2. Trimming at V came to 4 bases and at J to 0 bases, leaving 5 bases not matched to a gene. Germline lookup yields CDR1 LGHDT and CDR2 YNNKEL (reference sequence). The CDR3 contains 17 residues. The CDR3 DNA reads as TGTGCCAGCAGCCGCCCGGGACTAGCGGACTCCTACAATGAGCAGTTCTTC. Its translation: CASSRPGLADSYNEQFF.

This chain joins TRBV6-6 and TRBJ1-2; perhaps TRBD1 as D (5 bases). The V gene's germline CDR1 is MNHNY and CDR2 SVGAGI (reference sequence). With 4 bases removed from V and 8 bases from J, the gap between germline ends came to 11 bases. This CDR3 is built from 12 residues. CDR3 sequence: CASSFQGDGYTF. In DNA form, the CDR3 reads TGTGCCAGCAGTTTCCAAGGGGACGGCTACACCTTC.

The V call is TRBV29-1, the J call TRBJ1-3; possibly TRBD1 for D (5 bases). The length of the CDR3 is 14 residues. Germline CDR1 SQVTM, CDR2 ANQGSEA. With 0 bases removed from V and 4 bases from J, the gap between germline ends came to 10 bases. This chain's CDR3 is CSVEDLGDGNTIYF. DNA of the CDR3: TGCAGCGTTGAAGATCTTGGGGACGGAAACACCATATATTTT.

This clone was recorded once. The chain joins TRBV6-2 or TRBV6-3 to TRBJ1-2; D is perhaps TRBD1 (5 bases). The CDR3 runs 17 residues. Germline values: CDR1 MNHEY, CDR2 SVGEGT. Deletions cut 4 bases from V and 2 bases from J, with 20 bases between. The CDR3 nucleotides are TGTGCCAGCAGTTCCCGACAGCTGGTAGAGGGGAACTATGGCTACACCTTC. Translated: CASSSRQLVEGNYGYTF.